This is a list of T cell receptor beta chains from one sample in a study of T cells in Graves' hyperthyroidism and ophthalmopathy. MiXCR, applied by TCRdb to the multiplex PCR reads, yields one record per CDR3 protein. Here the sample spans about 690,000 distinct CDR3 sequences, 15% to 20% being singletons. The sequenced material came from blood. Receptors originate from a man aged 45-60 years with Graves' hyperthyroidism. Each CDR3 is given without its conserved first and last residue.

j_call: TRBJ2-5; v_call: TRBV6-5; cdr3_aa: ASSYSSQEQETQY
j_call: TRBJ1-1; v_call: TRBV2; cdr3_aa: ASSEALADRAGTEAF
j_call: TRBJ2-7; v_call: TRBV28; cdr3_aa: ASRPGLGSYEQY
j_call: TRBJ2-1; v_call: TRBV10-3; cdr3_aa: AISEDSYNEQF
j_call: TRBJ1-5; v_call: TRBV7-6; cdr3_aa: ASSRTSSQPQH
j_call: TRBJ2-2; v_call: TRBV20-1; cdr3_aa: SARDTGATNTGELF
j_call: TRBJ2-2; v_call: TRBV19; cdr3_aa: ATRQGGRVGELF
j_call: TRBJ1-1; v_call: TRBV3-1; cdr3_aa: ASSRGGGPTTEAF
j_call: TRBJ2-2; v_call: TRBV19; cdr3_aa: ASSIEHLGTGELF
j_call: TRBJ2-4; v_call: TRBV28; cdr3_aa: ASSLGTALGKNIQY
j_call: TRBJ2-5; v_call: TRBV19; cdr3_aa: ASSKRNRETQY
j_call: TRBJ2-4; v_call: TRBV6-2/TRBV6-3; cdr3_aa: ASTTGGLVLAKNIQY
j_call: TRBJ1-2; v_call: TRBV30; cdr3_aa: AWSEIRVGGYT
j_call: TRBJ1-1; v_call: TRBV12-3/TRBV12-4; cdr3_aa: ASSLGGVDTEAF
j_call: TRBJ2-7; v_call: TRBV6-5; cdr3_aa: ASSYATRVYEQY
j_call: TRBJ1-2; v_call: TRBV6-2/TRBV6-3; cdr3_aa: ASRAGTGNGYT
j_call: TRBJ2-2; v_call: TRBV12-3/TRBV12-4; cdr3_aa: ASSPRSANTGELF
j_call: TRBJ1-1; v_call: TRBV3-1; cdr3_aa: ASSNSWDTEAF
j_call: TRBJ1-1; v_call: TRBV12-3/TRBV12-4; cdr3_aa: ASSLDRRVTEAF
j_call: TRBJ2-1; v_call: TRBV14; cdr3_aa: ASSLVPGLAGNNEQF
j_call: TRBJ2-2; v_call: TRBV15; cdr3_aa: ATSRVRGGAQTGELF
j_call: TRBJ2-2; v_call: TRBV6-5; cdr3_aa: ASSYRLASNTGELF
j_call: TRBJ1-1; v_call: TRBV2; cdr3_aa: ASQGSDTEAF
j_call: TRBJ1-1; v_call: TRBV27; cdr3_aa: ANPGHRNTEAF
j_call: TRBJ2-3; v_call: TRBV7-3; cdr3_aa: ASSSNRGGPDTQY
j_call: TRBJ1-1; v_call: TRBV7-8; cdr3_aa: ASSLGNLRSGNTEAF
j_call: TRBJ2-7; v_call: TRBV28; cdr3_aa: ASSTYDRSEYERY
j_call: TRBJ2-1; v_call: TRBV30; cdr3_aa: AWSVGIAQHNEQF
j_call: TRBJ1-1; v_call: TRBV18; cdr3_aa: ASSPQHRQNTEAF
j_call: TRBJ2-7; v_call: TRBV2; cdr3_aa: ASSEGTRVSYEQY
j_call: TRBJ2-1; v_call: TRBV25-1; cdr3_aa: ASSASTYYNEQF
j_call: TRBJ2-7; v_call: TRBV27; cdr3_aa: ASSLSTSGLSYEQY
j_call: TRBJ1-3; v_call: TRBV7-9; cdr3_aa: ASSQPDSPSGNTIY
j_call: TRBJ1-5; v_call: TRBV28; cdr3_aa: ASSFVRVDQPQH
j_call: TRBJ2-7; v_call: TRBV20-1; cdr3_aa: SALGVSFTAYEQY
j_call: TRBJ2-7; v_call: TRBV27; cdr3_aa: ASNSQGGRTYEQY
j_call: TRBJ1-1; v_call: TRBV27; cdr3_aa: ASSWGKGFPEAF